The 32 T cell receptor beta chains presented below share a single source sample, sequenced in a study of CD4 T cells in relation to SARS-CoV-2 and coronaviruses. The data were produced by immunoSEQ multiplex PCR, yet TCRdb's version contains in-frame clones alone and is incomplete. The sample lists around 25,000 clones; 75% to 80% were seen once. The unexposed donors gave CD4+ T cells in 2011-2018, prior to COVID-19. After about 10 days of culture, CD4+ T cells were isolated. The antigens of these receptors remain unknown. Material: CD4+ T cells from PBMCs, cultured in vitro. The origin of the receptors is a human donor in good health.

The chain couples TRBV12-3 or TRBV12-4 to TRBJ2-7, with TRBD2 matching 12 bases. The CDR3 runs 13 residues. J lost 6 bases, V lost 5 bases, and 2 bases had no gene match. The CDR3 sequence is CASSPSGRAEQYF. The CDR3, as DNA: TGTGCCAGCAGTCCTAGCGGGAGGGCCGAGCAGTACTTC.

The V call is TRBV18, the J call TRBJ2-5; the D is unclear. The CDR3 totals 16 residues. Between the trimmed V and J ends, which lost 1 base and 1 base, there was a span of 13 bases. Germline values: CDR1 KGHSH, CDR2 LQKENI. The chain's CDR3 is CASSPLGSAAQETQYF. DNA of the CDR3: TGTGCCAGCTCACCACTGGGCTCGGCAGCCCAAGAGACCCAGTACTTC.

This chain links TRBV19 with TRBJ1-1; D not resolved. This CDR3 has 14 residues. V lost 1 base, J lost 4 bases, and 10 bases lay in between. CDR1 is LNHDA and CDR2 is SQIVND in the germline V gene (reference sequence). CDR3 residues: CASSIVGQTTEAFF. CDR3 coding DNA: TGTGCCAGTAGTATAGTTGGCCAGACCACTGAAGCTTTCTTT.

This chain joins TRBV5-1 and TRBJ1-6; D remains unclear. CDR1 is SGHRS and CDR2 is YFSETQ in the germline V gene. With 0 bases removed from V and 3 bases from J, the gap between germline ends came to 10 bases. The CDR3 has 16 amino acids. The DNA of the CDR3 is TGCGCCAGCAGCTTGGGAGCAGTTAACTATAATTCACCCCTCCACTTT. Translation: CASSLGAVNYNSPLHF.

On this clone: One end of the junction varies from germline; a read error may be responsible. The chain has TRBV4-2 and TRBJ2-4; TRBD2 might be the D (5 bases). The length of the CDR3 is 13 residues. Germline CDR1 LGHNA, CDR2 YNFKEQ. CDR3 in DNA: TGTGCCAGCAGTCAAGATCCAGGAGGCATTCAGTACTTC. This sequence encodes CASSQDPGGIQYF.

The chain joins TRBV6-5 to TRBJ1-1; D gene unclear. CDR1 and CDR2 from the germline V gene are MNHEY and SVGAGI. This CDR3 spans 14 amino acids. Between the trimmed V and J ends, which lost 4 bases and 1 base, there was a span of 10 bases. The CDR3 coding sequence is TGTGCCAGCAGTTCCGGGAGGAGGAACACTGAAGCTTTCTTT. It yields the protein CASSSGRRNTEAFF.

The chain employs TRBV6-6 and TRBJ2-2; TRBD2 might be the D (6 bases). The germline gives CDR1 MNHNY, CDR2 SVGAGI (reference sequence). Trimming removed 7 bases at V and 6 bases at J, with 15 bases between. CDR3 size: 14 residues. The CDR3 nucleotides read TGTGCCAGCAAAACCCCGGGCGGGGCCGGGGAGCTGTTTTTT. Its protein is CASKTPGGAGELFF.

A few counts support this clone. V is TRBV5-1 and J is TRBJ2-7; D gene ambiguous. This CDR3 spans 10 amino acids. Looked up from germline, CDR1 is SGHRS and CDR2 is YFSETQ. V shed 4 bases and J shed 8 bases, with 7 bases lying between them. The CDR3 is CASSPEKQYF. The CDR3 region has the DNA TGCGCCAGCAGCCCGGAAAAGCAGTACTTC.

The chain employs TRBV6-6 and TRBJ2-2, with 10 positions matching TRBD1. This CDR3 is 16 amino acids long. Trimming at V came to 6 bases and at J to 6 bases, leaving 10 bases not matched to a gene. Germline V gene lookup returns CDR1 MNHNY and CDR2 SVGAGI (reference sequence). The CDR3 reads CASRQGDRGGPGELFF. CDR3 coding DNA: TGTGCCAGCAGACAAGGGGACAGGGGCGGTCCCGGGGAGCTGTTTTTT.

The chain uses TRBV5-8 and TRBJ1-6, with 10 bases matching TRBD1. Trimming at V came to 2 bases and at J to 14 bases, leaving 10 bases not matched to a gene. This CDR3 contains 15 residues. Germline V gene lookup returns CDR1 SGHTS and CDR2 YDEGEE. The CDR3 loop is CASSFDRGRFMTLHF. In DNA, the CDR3 is TGTGCCAGCAGCTTTGACAGGGGGCGTTTTATGACCCTCCACTTT.

This sequence joins TRBV4-2 and TRBJ2-1, with TRBD2 matching over 7 bases. This CDR3 has 16 residues. J gave up 0 bases and V 1 base, and 3 bases lay outside the gene matches. The germline gives CDR1 LGHNA, CDR2 YNFKEQ. The CDR3 here is CASSQAWTSSYNEQFF. CDR3 nucleotides: TGTGCCAGCAGCCAAGCTTGGACTAGCTCCTACAATGAGCAGTTCTTC.

This clone has more than one count but fewer than ten. This rearrangement joins TRBV5-1 to TRBJ1-6, with a tentative D call TRBD1 (6 bases). The V gene lost 9 bases and the J gene lost 10 bases, with 20 bases spanning the gap. CDR3 length: 14 amino acids. Germline V gene lookup returns CDR1 SGHRS and CDR2 YFSETQ. This CDR3 reads CATLQWGQRSPLHF. Written as DNA, the CDR3 is TGCGCCACCCTACAATGGGGGCAGCGGTCACCCCTCCACTTT. Drawing the rest from reference TRBV5-1 and TRBJ1-6, the complete variable domain is KAGVTQTPRYLIKTRGQQVTLSCSPISGHRSVSWYQQTPGQGLQFLFEYFSETQRNKGNFPGRFSGRQFSNSRSEMNVSTLELGDSALYLCATLQWGQRSPLHFGNGTRLTVT.

This clone has a handful of counts. The chain carries TRBV11-2 and TRBJ1-3; D may be TRBD1 (6 bases). The CDR3 has 17 residues. Germline loops: CDR1 SGHAT, CDR2 FQNNGV. V lost 4 bases to trimming and J lost 0 bases, with 16 bases between them. CDR3: CASSSLLGTLSGNTIYF. CDR3 nucleotides: TGTGCCAGCAGCTCTTTACTCGGGACACTCTCTGGAAACACCATATATTTT.

This clone was counted between two and nine times. The CDR3 DNA follows: TGTGCCACCCCAAGGGACAGGGACACCGGGGAGCTGTTTTTT. As protein: CATPRDRDTGELFF. The V and J genes are TRBV6-4 and TRBJ2-2, with 9 bases matching TRBD1. Germline loops: CDR1 MRHNA, CDR2 SNTAGT. This CDR3 is 14 amino acids long. Germline trimming cut 10 bases from V and 3 bases from J; bases unmatched to any gene: 6.

This chain uses TRBV6-6 with TRBJ2-5; 14 positions match TRBD2. CDR1 is MNHNY and CDR2 is SVGAGI in the germline V gene (reference sequence). V lost 5 bases, J lost 5 bases, and 13 bases stayed unmatched. This CDR3 region has 18 residues. The CDR3 region has the DNA TGTGCCAGCAGTCCTCGACTAGCGGGAGGGAATCCCCCGGAGACCCAGTACTTC. This encodes CASSPRLAGGNPPETQYF.

A single count supports this clone. The chain couples TRBV18 to TRBJ2-7; possibly TRBD2 for D (6 bases). This CDR3 spans 12 amino acids. V was trimmed by 3 bases and J by 7 bases, leaving 10 bases between them. CDR1 and CDR2 (germline): KGHSH, LQKENI. CDR3 DNA sequence: TGTGCCAGCTCACCCACCCGGGGGGAGCAGTACTTC. Its protein is CASSPTRGEQYF.

This clone was seen a single time. The chain combines TRBV19 with TRBJ2-7, with D possibly matching TRBD1 (5 bases). Germline V CDR1 and CDR2: LNHDA, SQIVND (reference sequence). Trimming shortened V by 11 bases and J by 6 bases, and 20 bases separated the two germline ends. The CDR3 sequence is 13 residues long. The CDR3 DNA reads as TGTGCCGATCGTTGGGGCAGCCCCTCCGAGCAGTACTTC. Encoded protein: CADRWGSPSEQYF. The full variable domain, in which reference TRBV19 and TRBJ2-7 provide the parts outside the CDR3, is DGGITQSPKYLFRKEGQNVTLSCEQNLNHDAMYWYRQDPGQGLRLIYYSQIVNDFQKGDIAEGYSVSREKKESFPLTVTSAQKNPTAFYLCADRWGSPSEQYFGPGTRLTVT.

This sequence joins TRBV20-1 and TRBJ2-1; a weak D match, TRBD1 (6 bases). The germline CDR1 and CDR2 sequences are DFQATT and SNEGSKA (reference sequence). V was trimmed by 3 bases and J by 7 bases, leaving 10 bases between them. The CDR3 runs to 12 residues. The CDR3 here is CSASGTTNEQFF. The DNA of the CDR3 is TGCAGTGCTAGTGGGACAACAAATGAGCAGTTCTTC.

The count of this clone is one. This chain connects TRBV7-2 to TRBJ2-7; 9 bases match TRBD2. Germline-derived CDR1 and CDR2 are SGHTA and FQGNSA. The CDR3 runs 16 residues. V lost 5 bases, J lost 3 bases, and 11 bases stayed unmatched. Written as DNA, the CDR3 is TGTGCCAGCAGCCCAAGGGGGGGCGGGAGGGTCTACGAGCAGTACTTC. Protein: CASSPRGGGRVYEQYF. Full variable domain (outside the CDR3, taken from reference TRBV7-2 and TRBJ2-7): GAGVSQSPSNKVTEKGKDVELRCDPISGHTALYWYRQSLGQGLEFLIYFQGNSAPDKSGLPSDRFSAERTGGSVSTLTIQRTQQEDSAVYLCASSPRGGGRVYEQYFGPGTRLTVT.

The chain recombines TRBV9 with TRBJ2-1; D may be TRBD1 or TRBD2 (5 bases each). The CDR3 covers 16 residues. Germline V gene data show CDR1 as SGDLS and CDR2 as YYNGEE. Trimming took 0 bases from V and 1 from J, leaving 11 bases between them. CDR3 loop: CASSVGWDGSYNEQFF. DNA of the CDR3: TGTGCCAGCAGCGTAGGCTGGGACGGGTCCTACAATGAGCAGTTCTTC.

The V gene is TRBV2, the J gene TRBJ1-4; TRBD1 might be the D (5 bases). The germline V and J ends were trimmed by 6 bases and 7 bases, with 15 bases remaining between them. The CDR3 is 14 amino acids. The germline gives CDR1 SNHLY, CDR2 FYNNEI. CDR3 coding DNA: TGTGCCAGCAGAGGGGAACAGCGGGCTGAAAAACTGTTTTTT. This encodes CASRGEQRAEKLFF. Full variable domain (missing parts from reference TRBV2 and TRBJ1-4): EPEVTQTPSHQVTQMGQEVILRCVPISNHLYFYWYRQILGQKVEFLVSFYNNEISEKSEIFDDQFSVERPDGSNFTLKIRSTKLEDSAMYFCASRGEQRAEKLFFGSGTQLSVL.

This chain joins TRBV12-5 and TRBJ2-6; D is unresolved. The CDR3 contains 18 residues. V was pared by 0 bases and J by 0 bases, with 12 bases between. CDR1 LGHNT and CDR2 FRNRAP come from the germline V gene. CDR3 protein: CASGLVLDGHSGANVLTF. The CDR3 coding sequence is TGTGCTAGTGGTTTGGTACTCGATGGTCACTCTGGGGCCAACGTCCTGACTTTC.

The chain employs TRBV19 and TRBJ1-2; D unclear. There are 17 residues in the CDR3. The V end lost 5 bases, the J end lost 6 bases, and 25 bases lay between the germline ends. Germline loops: CDR1 LNHDA, CDR2 SQIVND (reference sequence). The CDR3 sequence: CASSFTPRARLRDGYTF. The DNA for the CDR3 is TGTGCCAGTAGTTTCACTCCTCGGGCGCGGCTGCGGGATGGCTACACCTTC. The full variable domain, its missing parts supplied by reference TRBV19 and TRBJ1-2, is DGGITQSPKYLFRKEGQNVTLSCEQNLNHDAMYWYRQDPGQGLRLIYYSQIVNDFQKGDIAEGYSVSREKKESFPLTVTSAQKNPTAFYLCASSFTPRARLRDGYTFGSGTRLTVV.

This sequence joins TRBV3-1 (or the pseudogene TRBV3-2) and TRBJ2-7, with 8 nucleotides matching TRBD2. The germline V gene has CDR1 LGHDT and CDR2 YNNKEL (reference sequence). Trimming removed 0 bases from V and 6 bases from J; junction bases left unmatched: 4. The CDR3 length is 14 residues. CDR3 sequence: CASSQDAGGPEQYF. CDR3 sequence (DNA): TGTGCCAGCAGCCAAGATGCGGGAGGCCCCGAGCAGTACTTC.

This clone was seen only a few times. V gene TRBV4-2 combines with J gene TRBJ2-2; TRBD1 agrees at 7 bases. The J segment lost 0 bases and the V segment lost 1 base, leaving 11 bases of the junction unmatched. The V gene's germline CDR1 is LGHNA and CDR2 YNFKEQ. The CDR3 consists of 19 residues. CDR3 nucleotides: TGTGCCAGCAGCCAAGTCGGGTTGCTAGGGGGCGCGAACACCGGGGAGCTGTTTTTT. The encoded protein is CASSQVGLLGGANTGELFF.

Here the CDR3 reads CASSQEDSRKTQYF. In nucleotides, the CDR3 is TGTGCCAGCAGCCAAGAAGACAGTCGTAAGACCCAGTACTTC. The chain carries TRBV3-1 (or the pseudogene TRBV3-2) and TRBJ2-5; D is perhaps TRBD1 (5 bases). Between the trimmed V and J ends, which lost 0 bases and 6 bases, there was a span of 11 bases. CDR3 length equals 14 residues. Germline loops: CDR1 LGHDT, CDR2 YNNKEL (reference sequence).

The chain links TRBV7-8 to TRBJ1-4; D gene uncertain. This CDR3 is 15 amino acids long. The V end lost 4 bases, the J end lost 8 bases, and 17 bases lay between the germline ends. Germline loops: CDR1 SGHVS, CDR2 FQNEAQ. CDR3 nucleotide sequence: TGTGCCAGCAGCTCCCCGGGTGTTATTAACGAAAAACTGTTTTTT. Protein product: CASSSPGVINEKLFF. Looking up the rest from reference TRBV7-8 and TRBJ1-4 gives the full variable domain: GAGVSQSPRYKVAKRGQDVALRCDPISGHVSLFWYQQALGQGPEFLTYFQNEAQLDKSGLPSDRFFAERPEGSVSTLKIQRTQQEDSAVYLCASSSPGVINEKLFFGSGTQLSVL.

CDR3 DNA: TGTGCCAGCAGTGAGGGCCAGGGGTACACAGATACGCAGTATTTT. Protein: CASSEGQGYTDTQYF. The rearrangement joins TRBV25-1 to TRBJ2-3, with D possibly matching TRBD1 (6 bases). Germline CDR1 MGHDK, CDR2 SYGVNS. The CDR3 has 15 amino acids. Deletions cut 3 bases from V and 2 bases from J, with 12 bases between.

The rearrangement links TRBV6-5 to TRBJ1-4; TRBD1 matches at 8 bases. The CDR3 sequence is 14 residues long. Germline V CDR1 and CDR2: MNHEY, SVGAGI. The J segment lost 10 bases and the V segment lost 6 bases, leaving 10 bases of the junction unmatched. The CDR3: CASRRGQGGPKLFF. The CDR3 DNA reads as TGTGCCAGCAGACGCGGACAGGGAGGTCCAAAACTGTTTTTT.

The chain has TRBV18 and TRBJ1-2; tentatively, D is TRBD1 (6 bases). The V gene's germline CDR1 is KGHSH and CDR2 LQKENI. V gave up 6 bases and J gave up 8 bases, with 10 bases separating them. The CDR3 loop spans 11 amino acids. Written as DNA, the CDR3 is TGTGCCAGCTCTCAACAGGGAGGCTACACCTTC. It translates to CASSQQGGYTF.

The chain couples TRBV24-1 to TRBJ2-3; the D gene is possibly TRBD1 (5 bases). Trimming removed 7 bases from V and 0 bases from J, with 16 bases in between. CDR1 KGHDR and CDR2 SFDVKD come from the germline V gene. The CDR3 is 16 amino acids. The CDR3 nucleotides are TGTGCCACCAGCGCCGCAGGGCCCTCTAGCACAGATACGCAGTATTTT. Residues: CATSAAGPSSTDTQYF.

The chain is built from TRBV7-9 and TRBJ2-1, with 14 bases aligning to TRBD2. The V and J ends lost 1 base and 7 bases, in that order; junction bases with no gene match: 6. CDR1 is SEHNR, CDR2 FQNEAQ, per germline (reference sequence). The CDR3 loop spans 17 amino acids. The CDR3 protein is CASSLVGLAGVRNEQFF. The CDR3 DNA is TGTGCCAGCAGCTTAGTGGGACTAGCGGGAGTACGAAATGAGCAGTTCTTC.